These 2 T cell receptor beta chains were all obtained from the same sample, sequenced in a study of Ad26.COV2.S vaccination and SARS-CoV-2 variants (dated by TCRdb to the early 2020s). The treatment or condition label for this specimen denotes: about 20 received Ad26.COV2.S at low or high dose, single or two shots; roughly five received placebo; per-sample allocation not given. Repertoires of vaccine and placebo recipients were sequenced from samples collected on day 63 after the first injection. Library creation used the immunoSEQ multiplex PCR assay. The table comes from immuneACCESS by way of TCRdb, which keeps in-frame sequences with V and J called. Part of the clones is missing from these tables; in studies checked, under half for an unresolved V gene and the rest for unknown reasons. For this sample there are more than 350,000 clones; more than 80% appear just once. The ten largest make up about 12% of the sample.

The sample was peripheral blood, taken in a trial of Ad26.COV2.S vaccine versus placebo. These receptor sequences come from a person between 18 and 65 years old who received the Ad26.COV2.S COVID-19 vaccine or a placebo.

This chain uses TRBV27 with TRBJ2-7; the D gene is possibly TRBD2 (6 bases). Germline V lookup: CDR1 MNHEY, CDR2 SMNVEV (reference sequence). V was pared by 5 bases and J by 7 bases, with 15 bases between. The CDR3 runs to 13 residues. CDR3 bases: TGTGCCAGCAGTGCGGGGACCCTGGGGGAGCAGTACTTC. Protein: CASSAGTLGEQYF.

The genes are TRBV10-3 and TRBJ2-1, with TRBD2 identical over 10 bases. CDR1 is ENHRY and CDR2 is SYGVKD in the germline V gene. The junction had 4 bases not matched to a gene; V was cut back by 4 bases and J by 7 bases. The CDR3 consists of 14 residues. The DNA of the CDR3 is TGTGCCATCAGTGGGCTAGCGGGAGTGAATGAGCAGTTCTTC. Protein sequence: CAISGLAGVNEQFF.